This T cell receptor beta chain was sequenced during a study of early T cells in non-severe SARS-CoV-2 infection. Across the study: Whole-blood bulk RNA, unsorted, was sequenced, and chains were unpaired.

The TCR library protocol attached unique molecular identifiers to the individual cDNA molecules. In TCRdb, the 5' RACE reads were re-called with MiXCR into one record per CDR3 protein. The sample shows roughly 80,000 distinct CDR3 sequences, about 11% of them seen only once. As to this clonotype: Its antigen is unidentified.

Study-level results: The VDJdb matching leaned toward anti-spike CD8 responses and overlooked private and CD4 specificities.

Trimming left V 3 bases short and J 0 bases short, with 13 bases between. CDR1 and CDR2 from the germline V gene are MGHDK and SYGVNS. The CDR3 length is 16 residues. V usage is TRBV25-1 and J usage is TRBJ2-3, with a possible D match to TRBD1 (6 bases). The clonotype was recovered from an adult who was a healthcare worker with PCR-confirmed SARS-CoV-2 infection or an uninfected control (not recorded which). The starting material was whole blood, obtained at baseline. The CDR3 sequence is CASSDPTGLSTDTQYF. The CDR3 DNA reads as TGTGCCAGCAGTGATCCGACAGGCCTCAGCACAGATACGCAGTATTTT.